The 24 T cell receptor beta chains listed next were all sequenced from one sample in a study of T cells in localized non-small cell lung cancer. Sequencing used immunoSEQ multiplex PCR; TCRdb keeps in-frame clones, though not all of them. The sample has roughly 26,000 clones, approximately 89% seen once. The sample was peripheral blood, taken before any cancer treatment. Receptors originate from a female donor older than 55 with stage II squamous cell lung carcinoma.

This chain connects TRBV27 to TRBJ2-3, with a possible D match to TRBD2 (5 bases). The V gene's germline CDR1 is MNHEY and CDR2 SMNVEV (reference sequence). This CDR3 contains 11 residues. V was shortened by 7 bases and J by 7 bases, with 9 bases between the two germline ends. CDR3 sequence reads: CASISGNTQYF. The CDR3 DNA follows: TGTGCCAGCATTTCGGGAAATACGCAGTATTTT.

The chain couples TRBV6-5 to TRBJ1-2; unclear D gene. This CDR3 spans 15 amino acids. Deletions cut 0 bases from V and 4 bases from J, with 12 bases between. The V gene's germline CDR1 is MNHEY and CDR2 SVGAGI. The DNA of the CDR3 is TGTGCCAGCAGTTACTCGCCCCGCAAGGGCTATGGCTACACCTTC. Its translation is CASSYSPRKGYGYTF.

As concerns this clone: In the same sample, other DNA sequences code for this CDR3. V is TRBV18 and J is TRBJ1-5; 9 bases match TRBD1. CDR1 and CDR2 (germline): KGHSH, LQKENI. The CDR3 runs to 15 residues. After removal of 3 bases from V and 2 bases from J, the junction contained 2 bases not matched to a gene. The CDR3 reads CASSPDRGGNQPQHF. CDR3 DNA: TGTGCCAGCTCACCGGACAGGGGAGGCAATCAGCCCCAGCATTTT.

This clone was seen once. The CDR3 bases are TGTGCCAGCAGTGACAGGAGAGCCAAAAACATTCAGTACTTC. It specifies CASSDRRAKNIQYF. The rearrangement joins TRBV2 to TRBJ2-4; D is unresolved. The V and J ends lost 3 bases and 0 bases respectively, with 6 bases between them. This CDR3 has 14 amino acids. Germline CDR1 and CDR2: SNHLY and FYNNEI. Looking up the rest from reference TRBV2 and TRBJ2-4 gives the full variable domain: EPEVTQTPSHQVTQMGQEVILRCVPISNHLYFYWYRQILGQKVEFLVSFYNNEISEKSEIFDDQFSVERPDGSNFTLKIRSTKLEDSAMYFCASSDRRAKNIQYFGAGTRLSVL.

This chain uses TRBV10-3 with TRBJ2-2; 7 bases match TRBD2. The CDR3 consists of 14 residues. Looked up from germline, CDR1 is ENHRY and CDR2 is SYGVKD. V lost 7 bases to trimming and J lost 1 base; unmatched junction nucleotides: 3. The CDR3 coding sequence is TGTGCCATCAACCGGGGGGTGAACACCGGGGAGCTGTTTTTT. It codes for CAINRGVNTGELFF.

The sample holds a few counts of this clone. V is TRBV30 and J is TRBJ2-3; TRBD2 matches 7 bases. V lost 4 bases and J lost 4; bases outside the gene matches: 2. CDR3 length: 12 residues. CDR1 and CDR2 from the germline V gene are GTSNPN and SVGIG (reference sequence). In DNA, the CDR3 is TGTGCCTGGACTAGCGGCCCAGATACGCAGTATTTT. This codes for CAWTSGPDTQYF.

The chain employs TRBV13 and TRBJ1-2; 9 nucleotides match TRBD1. The CDR3 loop spans 13 amino acids. V lost 5 bases to trimming and J lost 8 bases; unmatched junction nucleotides: 6. CDR1 is PRHDT and CDR2 is FYEKMQ in the germline V gene (reference sequence). This CDR3 is CASSRDRVVGYTF. The DNA of the CDR3 is TGTGCCAGCAGCAGGGACAGGGTGGTCGGCTACACCTTC.

This chain connects TRBV30 to TRBJ2-2; 8 nucleotides match TRBD2. Trimming cost V 4 bases and J 3 bases; bases outside gene matches: 7. This CDR3 has 15 residues. From germline, CDR1 is GTSNPN and CDR2 SVGIG (reference sequence). CDR3 bases: TGTGCCTGGACGAGCGGGGGCCTTCACACCGGGGAGCTGTTTTTT. It translates to CAWTSGGLHTGELFF.

This clone was seen once. This rearrangement joins TRBV7-9 to TRBJ1-2; no firm D call. V was shortened by 1 base and J by 7 bases, with 19 bases between the two germline ends. Looked up from germline, CDR1 is SEHNR and CDR2 is FQNEAQ (reference sequence). The CDR3 is 16 residues long. CDR3 sequence: CASSLVVAWEKAGYTF. As DNA, the CDR3 is TGTGCCAGCAGCTTAGTCGTTGCTTGGGAGAAGGCTGGCTACACCTTC.

J is TRBJ2-3 and V is TRBV25-1; perhaps D is TRBD1 or TRBD2 (6 bases each). V was cut by 6 bases and J by 4 bases, with 14 bases left in between. The CDR3 has 14 residues. Germline V gene sequence: CDR1 MGHDK, CDR2 SYGVNS. This CDR3 reads CASSPLGGADTQYF. The CDR3 bases are TGTGCCAGCAGCCCCCTGGGGGGCGCAGATACGCAGTATTTT.

This clone was seen more than once but under ten times. The chain recombines TRBV2 with TRBJ1-1, with unresolved D. Germline assignment: CDR1 SNHLY and CDR2 FYNNEI. The germline V and J ends were trimmed by 4 bases and 1 base, with 10 bases remaining between them. The CDR3 consists of 14 residues. As DNA, the CDR3 is TGTGCCAGCAGTGCGCAACAGAGGAACACTGAAGCTTTCTTT. It translates to CASSAQQRNTEAFF.

This chain joins TRBV28 and TRBJ1-3, with a tentative D call TRBD1 (6 bases). This CDR3 region has 16 residues. Germline CDR1 and CDR2: MDHEN and SYDVKM. V was pared by 4 bases and J by 0 bases, with 13 bases between. CDR3 in DNA: TGTGCCAGCAGTTCCAGGGGAGGAAACTCTGGAAACACCATATATTTT. This translates into CASSSRGGNSGNTIYF.

The genes are TRBV7-2 and TRBJ2-5; TRBD1 or TRBD2 may be the D gene (5 bases each). Trimming stripped 11 bases from V and 5 bases from J, with 21 bases between. The CDR3 consists of 14 residues. Germline V CDR1 and CDR2: SGHTA, FQGNSA. The CDR3 loop reads CASRGAPMRETQYF. The CDR3 DNA is TGTGCCTCCAGAGGGGCACCCATGCGTGAGACCCAGTACTTC.

The V gene is TRBV6-1, the J gene TRBJ2-7; TRBD2 matches 8 bases. Trimming cost V 1 base and J 3 bases; bases outside gene matches: 5. CDR1 MNHNS and CDR2 SASEGT come from the germline V gene. The CDR3 extends over 15 amino acids. DNA for the CDR3: TGTGCCAGCAGTGAAGGGGATAGCGGGGTCTACGAGCAGTACTTC. Translating gives CASSEGDSGVYEQYF.

This clone was detected once. The chain uses TRBV7-3 and TRBJ1-5, with TRBD1 as a possible D gene (5 bases). V gave up 4 bases and J gave up 2 bases, with 9 bases separating them. The CDR3 loop spans 14 amino acids. CDR1 is SGHTA, CDR2 FQGTGA, per germline. CDR3 residues: CASSWDRCNQPQHF. CDR3 DNA: TGTGCCAGCAGCTGGGACCGATGCAATCAGCCCCAGCATTTT.

J is TRBJ1-1 and V is TRBV4-3; 8 positions match TRBD1. The CDR3 has 15 residues. CDR1 and CDR2 from the germline V gene are LGHNA and YSLEER. V lost 1 base, J lost 3 bases, and 4 bases stayed unmatched. CDR3 nucleotides: TGCGCCAGCAGCCAAGGACAGGGGCGGGACACTGAAGCTTTCTTT. This encodes CASSQGQGRDTEAFF.

The chain recombines TRBV29-1 with TRBJ2-3; 8 bases map to TRBD1. Germline V gene data show CDR1 as SQVTM and CDR2 as ANQGSEA. V shed 6 bases and J 6 bases; nucleotides not matched to a gene: 5. The CDR3 contains 12 residues. The CDR3 DNA reads as TGCAGCGTCTACAGGGGGGCCGATACGCAGTATTTT. It is translated as CSVYRGADTQYF.

V usage is TRBV5-4 and J usage is TRBJ2-3; TRBD1 or TRBD2 may be the D gene (5 bases each). The ends were cut back, 4 bases at V and 3 bases at J, with 12 bases in the middle. In germline, CDR1 is SGHNT, CDR2 YYREEE (reference sequence). CDR3 size: 14 residues. CDR3 region: CASSPLWGTDTQYF. The CDR3 DNA sequence: TGTGCCAGCAGCCCTTTGTGGGGGACAGATACGCAGTATTTT.

The rearrangement joins TRBV7-2 to TRBJ2-5; 10 bases map to TRBD1. There are 16 residues in the CDR3. J gave up 2 bases and V 4 bases, and 7 bases lay outside the gene matches. Germline assignment: CDR1 SGHTA and CDR2 FQGNSA. The CDR3 region has the DNA TGTGCCAGCAGCTCTCCGGACAGGGGGGGTCAAGAGACCCAGTACTTC. Encoded protein: CASSSPDRGGQETQYF.

The chain links TRBV7-6 to TRBJ2-5; 7 bases match TRBD1. This CDR3 is built from 13 residues. CDR1 is SGHVS, CDR2 FNYEAQ, per germline. Trimming cost V 8 bases and J 1 base; bases outside gene matches: 4. The DNA of the CDR3 is TGTGCCAGCGAGGGACAGATCCAAGAGACCCAGTACTTC. This codes for CASEGQIQETQYF.

This chain links TRBV5-1 with TRBJ2-7; 11 bases map to TRBD1. V lost 0 bases, J lost 6 bases, and 11 bases stayed unmatched. CDR3 size: 17 residues. The germline gives CDR1 SGHRS, CDR2 YFSETQ. Written as DNA, the CDR3 is TGCGCCAGCAGCTTGGCCGTATCCCGGACAGGGGGCGTCGAGCAGTACTTC. Amino acids: CASSLAVSRTGGVEQYF.

V gene TRBV4-1 combines with J gene TRBJ1-5; tentatively, D is TRBD1 (5 bases). CDR3 size: 16 residues. The germline gives CDR1 MGHRA, CDR2 YSYEKL. Trimming took off 1 base at V and 0 bases at J, with 10 bases between the two ends. CDR3 coding DNA: TGCGCCAGCAGCCAAGGCGAGGGGTATAGCAATCAGCCCCAGCATTTT. Amino acids: CASSQGEGYSNQPQHF.

The genes are TRBV7-2 and TRBJ1-5; no reliable D call. This CDR3 is built from 14 residues. V was shortened by 0 bases and J by 5 bases, with 8 bases between the two germline ends. Germline V gene sequence: CDR1 SGHTA, CDR2 FQGNSA. The CDR3 sequence is CASSLAGEDQPQHF. Here the CDR3 DNA reads TGTGCCAGCAGCTTAGCTGGGGAAGATCAGCCCCAGCATTTT.

The CDR3 sequence: CASSPTSGRASGNEQFF. The CDR3, as DNA: TGTGCCAGCAGCCCGACTAGCGGGAGGGCGTCAGGAAATGAGCAGTTCTTC. V gene TRBV6-4 combines with J gene TRBJ2-1; 14 bases line up with TRBD2. Germline CDR1 MRHNA, CDR2 SNTAGT. V shed 6 bases and J 7 bases; nucleotides not matched to a gene: 11. CDR3 length equals 17 residues.